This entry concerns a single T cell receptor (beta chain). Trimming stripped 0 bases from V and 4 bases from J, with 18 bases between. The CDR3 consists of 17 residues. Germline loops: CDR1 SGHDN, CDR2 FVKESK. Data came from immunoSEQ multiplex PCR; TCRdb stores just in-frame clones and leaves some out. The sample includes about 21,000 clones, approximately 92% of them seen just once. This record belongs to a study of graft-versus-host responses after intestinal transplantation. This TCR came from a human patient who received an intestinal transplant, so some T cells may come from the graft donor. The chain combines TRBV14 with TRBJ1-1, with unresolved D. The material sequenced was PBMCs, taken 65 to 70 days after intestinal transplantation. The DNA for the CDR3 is TGTGCCAGCAGCCAAGATTTCGCTCTAGTGATTCCCACTGAAGCTTTCTTT. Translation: CASSQDFALVIPTEAFF.